This T cell receptor beta chain comes out of a study of cytomegalovirus exposure and HLA in healthy donors. Study-level findings and limits: The CMV antigen specificity of a few CMV-associated chains was confirmed through in vitro analysis.

Concerning this clone itself: Its antigen is unknown.

The method was immunoSEQ multiplex PCR; TCRdb's version includes in-frame clones alone and lacks a portion of them. The repertoire has about 160,000 clones, 80% to 85% of them found once; the top ten carry about 10%. V trimming: 4 bases; J trimming: 3 bases; junction bases outside the gene matches: 6. Germline CDR1 GTSNPN, CDR2 SVGIG (reference sequence). The CDR3 runs 15 residues. Sequenced input: PBMCs. The chain employs TRBV30 and TRBJ1-4, with 9 bases lining up with TRBD1. This TCR derives from a man aged 30-40 years in good health and CMV-seropositive. CDR3 loop: CAWNRGQSANEKLFF. In nucleotides, the CDR3 is TGTGCCTGGAACAGGGGGCAGAGTGCTAATGAAAAACTGTTTTTT.